This T cell receptor beta chain was recorded in a study of CD8+ T cells in alopecia areata. Study-level information: At a dose of 5 to 10 mg twice daily, oral tofacitinib was given to treated patients.

cDNA reverse transcribed from extracted RNA served as the sequencing template. Here immunoSEQ multiplex PCR was the method, and the copy in TCRdb shows in-frame clones only, minus some. The repertoire holds a few hundred thousand clones, with 67% as singletons. CDR3 length equals 13 residues. CDR1 SGHRS and CDR2 YFSETQ come from the germline V gene. V lost 0 bases and J lost 0, with 3 bases in between. Investigators sorted PBMCs to obtain both CD4+ and CD8+ T cells. In regard to this clone: Other DNA sequences in the same sample also yield this CDR3.

The chain couples TRBV5-1 to TRBJ1-2; the D is unclear. The sequences come from CD4+ T cells sorted from blood, collected at week 0. The clonotype was recovered from a human donor with alopecia areata. The CDR3 here is CASSLAANYGYTF. In DNA form, the CDR3 reads TGCGCCAGCAGCTTGGCGGCTAACTATGGCTACACCTTC.